The entry below describes one T cell receptor (beta chain). This clonotype turned up a few times. Its binding antigen is unknown. It has no much larger one-base neighbor in the sample; base qualities were not kept. Reading from cysteine to phenylalanine, the CDR3 counts 15 amino acids. Only the CDR3 DNA is retained, 45 bases long and in frame from the first base. Based on the germline V gene, the CDR1 and CDR2 sequences are SGHRS and YFSETQ. Between the V and J ends, shortened by 0 bases and 0 bases respectively, the junction contains 9 bases. TCR beta VDJ combination and CDR3 sequence profiling used genomic DNA as the template. An Illumina HiSeq 2000 was used for TCR repertoire sequencing. Per the authors' processing: Repertoires were assessed using TRBV/TRBJ rearrangement plots, CDR3 size and DJ length profiles, and Simpson's diversity index. Whichever DNA sequence was most abundant in the deep sequencing data was defined as the immunodominant clone. CDR3 amino acid sequences were screened for sharing across subjects and were compared with published repertoires and the VDJdb database. Starting from the raw public reads, TCRdb applied fastp trimming at Q25, assembled clones with MiXCR and retained in-frame beta chains. Identical CDR3 protein sequences are pooled into one entry, listed with their most common genes and DNA. TCRdb's processing, not the authors' own work, is the source of the V and J calls. This sample is represented by 170,000 or so distinct CDR3 sequences; around 63% of them were singletons. Roughly 42% of the sample belongs to the ten largest clones.

These data belong to a study of CD8+CD57+ T cells in acquired aplastic anemia (dated by TCRdb to 2016 to 2019). Broadly, across the study: DNA extracted from sorted CD4+ and CD8+ cells had a mean of roughly 3.4 ug, with a range of 0.2 to 27.4 ug. CD8+CD57+ expansion was defined as a frequency above the mean frequency observed in healthy subjects. On the study overall, not on this receptor specifically: Although roughly 30 CD8+ CDR3 sequences were shared by patients and controls, these sequences appeared highly expressed in patients and within the immunodominant clones of patients. Between patients and healthy controls, no significant difference in CD8+ Simpson's diversity was found (P=0.060).

The patients picked for sequencing were ones in whom flow cytometry had shown an expansion of CD8+CD57+ cells. Every patient had severe acquired aplastic anemia, diagnosed using the International Study of Aplastic Anemia and Agranulocytosis and Camitta criteria. Patients had received no therapy at the time of blood sampling. In this study, sorted CD4+ and CD8+ T cells from the blood of healthy subjects and of severe aplastic anemia patients had their TCR repertoires deep-sequenced. Patients were enrolled in the USA under clinicaltrials.gov protocols 00001620, 01623167, 00001397, 00071045, 00081523 and 00961064. Ficoll-Paque density gradient centrifugation was used to isolate peripheral blood mononuclear cells. Before DNA extraction, CD4+ and CD8+ T cells were sorted with FACS or magnetic beads.

The sequenced sample consisted of sorted CD4+, CD8+, or CD8+CD57+ T cells (not recorded which) from PBMCs. Recombination connected TRBV5-1 to TRBJ1-1; the D gene is not confidently resolved. This receptor was identified in a human donor with aplastic anemia. The CDR3 sequence is CASSLETALNTEAFF. The sequenced DNA: TGCGCCAGCAGCTTGGAAACAGCATTGAACACTGAAGCTTTCTTT.